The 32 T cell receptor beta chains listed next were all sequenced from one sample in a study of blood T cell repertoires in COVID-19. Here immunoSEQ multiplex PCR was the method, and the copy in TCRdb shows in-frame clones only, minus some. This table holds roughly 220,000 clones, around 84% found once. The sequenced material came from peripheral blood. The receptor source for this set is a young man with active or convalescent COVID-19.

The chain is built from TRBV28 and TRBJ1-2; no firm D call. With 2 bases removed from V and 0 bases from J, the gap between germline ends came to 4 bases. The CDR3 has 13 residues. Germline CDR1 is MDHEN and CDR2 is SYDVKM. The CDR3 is CASSLNTNYGYTF. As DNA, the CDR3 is TGTGCCAGCAGTTTAAATACTAACTATGGCTACACCTTC.

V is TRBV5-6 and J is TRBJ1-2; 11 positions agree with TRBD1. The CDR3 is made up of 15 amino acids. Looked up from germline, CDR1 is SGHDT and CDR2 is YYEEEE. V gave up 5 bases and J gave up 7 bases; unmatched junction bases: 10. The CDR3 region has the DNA TGTGCCAGCAGGAACCGGGACAGGGGGAGAGGTGGCTACACCTTC. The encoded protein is CASRNRDRGRGGYTF.

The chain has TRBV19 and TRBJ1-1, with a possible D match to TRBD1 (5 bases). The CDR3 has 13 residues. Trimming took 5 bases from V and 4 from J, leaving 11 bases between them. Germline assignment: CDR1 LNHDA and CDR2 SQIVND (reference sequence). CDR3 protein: CASSLRGGTEAFF. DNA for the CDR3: TGTGCCAGTAGTCTGAGGGGAGGCACTGAAGCTTTCTTT. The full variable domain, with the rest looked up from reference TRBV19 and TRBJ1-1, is DGGITQSPKYLFRKEGQNVTLSCEQNLNHDAMYWYRQDPGQGLRLIYYSQIVNDFQKGDIAEGYSVSREKKESFPLTVTSAQKNPTAFYLCASSLRGGTEAFFGQGTRLTVV.

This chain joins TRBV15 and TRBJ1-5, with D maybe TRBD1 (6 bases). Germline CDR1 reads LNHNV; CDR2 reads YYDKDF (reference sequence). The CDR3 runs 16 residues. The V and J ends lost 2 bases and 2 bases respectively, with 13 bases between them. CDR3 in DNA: TGTGCCACCAGCAGAACTCAGGGGATCGGCAATCAGCCCCAGCATTTT. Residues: CATSRTQGIGNQPQHF. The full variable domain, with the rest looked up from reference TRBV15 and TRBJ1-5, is DAMVIQNPRYQVTQFGKPVTLSCSQTLNHNVMYWYQQKSSQAPKLLFHYYDKDFNNEADTPDNFQSRRPNTSFCFLDIRSPGLGDTAMYLCATSRTQGIGNQPQHFGDGTRLSIL.

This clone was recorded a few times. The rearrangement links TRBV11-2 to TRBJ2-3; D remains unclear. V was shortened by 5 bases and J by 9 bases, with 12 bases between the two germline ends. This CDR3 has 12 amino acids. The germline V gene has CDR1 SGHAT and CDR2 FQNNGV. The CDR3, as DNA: TGTGCCAGCAGCCGGGTAGCAATAACGCAGTATTTT. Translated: CASSRVAITQYF.

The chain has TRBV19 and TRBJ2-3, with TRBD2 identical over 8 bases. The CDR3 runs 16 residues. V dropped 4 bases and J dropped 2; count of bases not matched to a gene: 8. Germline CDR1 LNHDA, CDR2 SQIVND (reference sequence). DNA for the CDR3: TGTGCCAGTAGTACCCAGCGGGGGCCCTCCACAGATACGCAGTATTTT. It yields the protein CASSTQRGPSTDTQYF.

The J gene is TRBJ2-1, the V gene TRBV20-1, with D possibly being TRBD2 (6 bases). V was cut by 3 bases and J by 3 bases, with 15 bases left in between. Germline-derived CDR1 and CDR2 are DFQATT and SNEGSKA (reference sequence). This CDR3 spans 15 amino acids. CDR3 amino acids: CSASYGSQRYNEQFF. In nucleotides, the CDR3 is TGCAGTGCTAGTTACGGGAGTCAACGCTACAATGAGCAGTTCTTC.

The CDR3 loop is CASSGSSTSNQPQHF. In DNA, the CDR3 is TGTGCCAGCAGTGGGAGTTCAACAAGCAATCAGCCCCAGCATTTT. The chain carries TRBV28 and TRBJ1-5; D is undetermined. The germline V gene has CDR1 MDHEN and CDR2 SYDVKM. The CDR3 has 15 amino acids. The germline V and J ends were trimmed by 5 bases and 1 base, with 12 bases remaining between them.

The CDR3 region has the DNA TGTGCCAGCAGGAGACAGGGGGCGGCCTACGAGCAGTACTTC. Its translation: CASRRQGAAYEQYF. The chain joins TRBV28 to TRBJ2-7; the match to TRBD1 covers 10 bases. The V segment lost 6 bases and the J segment 2 bases; nucleotides outside the gene matches: 4. Germline V gives CDR1 MDHEN, CDR2 SYDVKM. The CDR3 consists of 14 residues.

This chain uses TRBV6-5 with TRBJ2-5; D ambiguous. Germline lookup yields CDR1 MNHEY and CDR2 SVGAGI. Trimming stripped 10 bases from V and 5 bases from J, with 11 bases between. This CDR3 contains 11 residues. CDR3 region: CATRVVETQYF. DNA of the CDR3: TGTGCCACTCGAGTTGTTGAGACCCAGTACTTC.

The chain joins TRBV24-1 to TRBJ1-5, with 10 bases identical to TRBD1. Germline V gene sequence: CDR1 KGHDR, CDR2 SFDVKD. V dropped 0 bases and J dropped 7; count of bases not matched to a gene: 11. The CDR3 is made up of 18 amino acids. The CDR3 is CATSDLRRDRGLWQPQHF. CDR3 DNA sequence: TGTGCCACCAGTGATTTGCGTAGAGACAGGGGGCTATGGCAGCCCCAGCATTTT.

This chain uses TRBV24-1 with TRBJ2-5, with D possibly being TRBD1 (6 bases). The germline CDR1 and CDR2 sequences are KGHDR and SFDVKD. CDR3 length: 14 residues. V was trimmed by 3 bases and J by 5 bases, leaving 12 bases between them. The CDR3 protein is CATSDGTPLETQYF. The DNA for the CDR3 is TGTGCCACCAGTGATGGGACACCGCTGGAGACCCAGTACTTC.

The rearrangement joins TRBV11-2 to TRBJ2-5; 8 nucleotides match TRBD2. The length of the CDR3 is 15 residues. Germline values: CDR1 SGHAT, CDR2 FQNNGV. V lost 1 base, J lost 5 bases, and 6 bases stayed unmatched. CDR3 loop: CASSLGAGGGETQYF. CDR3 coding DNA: TGTGCCAGCAGCTTAGGCGCGGGAGGCGGGGAGACCCAGTACTTC.

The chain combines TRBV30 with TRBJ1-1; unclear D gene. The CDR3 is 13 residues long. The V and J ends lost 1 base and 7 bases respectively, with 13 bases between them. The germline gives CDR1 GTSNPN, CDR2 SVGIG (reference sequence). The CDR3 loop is CAWSATSGGEAFF. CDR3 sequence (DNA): TGTGCCTGGAGTGCCACGAGCGGCGGTGAAGCTTTCTTT.

The CDR3 nucleotides read TGCGCCAGCAGCTTACAGGGGGGAGGCACAGATACGCAGTATTTT. Translating it yields CASSLQGGGTDTQYF. The gene calls are TRBV5-1 and TRBJ2-3; 8 nucleotides match TRBD1. This CDR3 has 15 amino acids. With 2 bases clipped from V and 1 base from J, the junction kept 3 bases outside the gene matches. Germline V lookup: CDR1 SGHRS, CDR2 YFSETQ.

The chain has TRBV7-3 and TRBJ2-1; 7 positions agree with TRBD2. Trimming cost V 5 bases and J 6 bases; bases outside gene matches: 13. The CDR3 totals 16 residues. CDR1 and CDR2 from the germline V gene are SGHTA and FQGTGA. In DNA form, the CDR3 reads TGTGCCAGCAGCCCCAAGGGAAGTAGCGGGTTCAATGAGCAGTTCTTC. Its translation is CASSPKGSSGFNEQFF.

CDR3 in DNA: TGTGCCAGCAGCTTAGCAGGGGGCGCGGCAGATACGCAGTATTTT. Encoded protein: CASSLAGGAADTQYF. V is TRBV11-3 and J is TRBJ2-3, with TRBD1 identical over 8 bases. This CDR3 comprises 15 residues. V trimming: 1 base; J trimming: 4 bases; junction bases outside the gene matches: 4. The V gene's germline CDR1 is SGHNT and CDR2 YENEEA.

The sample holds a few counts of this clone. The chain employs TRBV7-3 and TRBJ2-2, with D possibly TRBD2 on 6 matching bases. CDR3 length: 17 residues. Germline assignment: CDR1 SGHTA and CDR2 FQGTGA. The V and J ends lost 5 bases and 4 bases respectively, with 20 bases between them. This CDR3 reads CASSPQAGSTPTGELFF. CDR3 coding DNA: TGTGCCAGCAGCCCCCAGGCGGGATCTACTCCCACCGGGGAGCTGTTTTTT. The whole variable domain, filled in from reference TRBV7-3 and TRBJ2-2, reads GAGVSQTPSNKVTEKGKYVELRCDPISGHTALYWYRQSLGQGPEFLIYFQGTGAADDSGLPNDRFFAVRPEGSVSTLKIQRTERGDSAVYLCASSPQAGSTPTGELFFGEGSRLTVL.

Here the CDR3 reads CASSIQIAGEYEQYF. DNA of the CDR3: TGTGCCAGTAGTATCCAAATAGCGGGAGAGTACGAGCAGTACTTC. The V call is TRBV19, the J call TRBJ2-7; TRBD2 matches at 9 bases. The V and J ends lost 3 bases and 4 bases, in that order; junction bases with no gene match: 7. From germline, CDR1 is LNHDA and CDR2 SQIVND (reference sequence). The length of the CDR3 is 15 residues.

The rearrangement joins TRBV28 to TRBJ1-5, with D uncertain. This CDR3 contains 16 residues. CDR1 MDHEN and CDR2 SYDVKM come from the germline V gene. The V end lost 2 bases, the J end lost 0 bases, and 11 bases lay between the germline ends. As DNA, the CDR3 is TGTGCCAGCAGTTTAGGACTTTCCTATAGCAATCAGCCCCAGCATTTT. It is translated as CASSLGLSYSNQPQHF.

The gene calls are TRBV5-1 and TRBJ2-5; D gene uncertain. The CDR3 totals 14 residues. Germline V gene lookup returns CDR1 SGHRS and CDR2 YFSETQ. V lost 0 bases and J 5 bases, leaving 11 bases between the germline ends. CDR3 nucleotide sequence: TGCGCCAGCAGCTTGGAATGGGCATCGGAGACCCAGTACTTC. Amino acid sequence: CASSLEWASETQYF.

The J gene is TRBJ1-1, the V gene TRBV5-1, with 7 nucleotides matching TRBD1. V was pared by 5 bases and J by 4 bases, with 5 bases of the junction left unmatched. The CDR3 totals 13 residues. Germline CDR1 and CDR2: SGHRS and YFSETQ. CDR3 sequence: CASRQGSGTEAFF. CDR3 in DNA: TGCGCCAGCAGACAGGGGTCGGGCACTGAAGCTTTCTTT.

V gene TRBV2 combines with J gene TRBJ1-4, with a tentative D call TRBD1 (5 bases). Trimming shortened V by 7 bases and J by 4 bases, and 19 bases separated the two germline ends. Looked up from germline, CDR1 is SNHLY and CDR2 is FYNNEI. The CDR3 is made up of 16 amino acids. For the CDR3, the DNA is TGTGCCAGCACGGAGGGACCGGGAAGAAGTAATGAAAAACTGTTTTTT. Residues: CASTEGPGRSNEKLFF.

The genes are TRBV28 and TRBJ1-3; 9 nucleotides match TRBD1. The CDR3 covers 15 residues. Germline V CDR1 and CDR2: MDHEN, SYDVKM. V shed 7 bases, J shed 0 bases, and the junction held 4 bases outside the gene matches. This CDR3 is CASTQQGASGNTIYF. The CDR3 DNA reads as TGTGCCAGCACCCAACAGGGGGCCTCTGGAAACACCATATATTTT.

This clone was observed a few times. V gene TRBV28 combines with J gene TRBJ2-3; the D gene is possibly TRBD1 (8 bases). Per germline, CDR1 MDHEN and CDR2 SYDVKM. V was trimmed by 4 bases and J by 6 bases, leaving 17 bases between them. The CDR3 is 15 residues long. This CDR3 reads CASSSPGQGGDTQYF. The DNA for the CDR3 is TGTGCCAGCAGTTCCCCTGGACAGGGAGGGGATACGCAGTATTTT.

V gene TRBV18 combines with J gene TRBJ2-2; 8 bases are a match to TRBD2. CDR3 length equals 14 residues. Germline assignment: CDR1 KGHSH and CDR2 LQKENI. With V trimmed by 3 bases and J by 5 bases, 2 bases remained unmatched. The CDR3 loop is CASSPLAGTGELFF. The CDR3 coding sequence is TGTGCCAGCTCACCCTTAGCGGGGACCGGGGAGCTGTTTTTT.

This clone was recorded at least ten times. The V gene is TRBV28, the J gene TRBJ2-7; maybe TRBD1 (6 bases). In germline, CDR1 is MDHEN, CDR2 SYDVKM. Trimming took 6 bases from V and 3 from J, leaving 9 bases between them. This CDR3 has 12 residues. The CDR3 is CASSPDSYEQYF. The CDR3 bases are TGTGCCAGCAGCCCGGACAGCTACGAGCAGTACTTC.

The CDR3 DNA is TGTGCCACCAGCCCCCAAGCGGTTACTAACGAGAATTCACCCCTCCACTTT. This translates into CATSPQAVTNENSPLHF. This chain joins TRBV24-1 and TRBJ1-6; D is uncertain. The CDR3 extends over 17 amino acids. V shed 7 bases and J shed 7 bases, with 22 bases lying between them. The germline V gene encodes CDR1 KGHDR and CDR2 SFDVKD.

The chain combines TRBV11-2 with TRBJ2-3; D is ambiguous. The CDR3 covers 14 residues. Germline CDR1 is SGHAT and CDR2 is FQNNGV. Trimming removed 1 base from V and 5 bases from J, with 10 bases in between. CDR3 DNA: TGTGCCAGCAGCTTAGGGCCCCATTTAGATACGCAGTATTTT. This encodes CASSLGPHLDTQYF.

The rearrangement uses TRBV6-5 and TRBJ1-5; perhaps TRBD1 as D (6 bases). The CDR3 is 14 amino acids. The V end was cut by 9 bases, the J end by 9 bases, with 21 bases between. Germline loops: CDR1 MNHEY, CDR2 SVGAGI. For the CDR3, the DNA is TGTGCCAGTGTACCTGGACAGCCAACCCGGCCCCAGCATTTT. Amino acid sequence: CASVPGQPTRPQHF.

CDR3 in amino acids: CASSLDQGSNTEAFF. CDR3 nucleotides: TGTGCCAGCAGCTTAGATCAGGGGTCGAACACTGAAGCTTTCTTT. This chain joins TRBV7-9 and TRBJ1-1; maybe TRBD1 (6 bases). The CDR3 covers 15 residues. CDR1 and CDR2 from the germline V gene are SEHNR and FQNEAQ (reference sequence). Trimming shortened V by 1 base and J by 1 base, and 10 bases separated the two germline ends.

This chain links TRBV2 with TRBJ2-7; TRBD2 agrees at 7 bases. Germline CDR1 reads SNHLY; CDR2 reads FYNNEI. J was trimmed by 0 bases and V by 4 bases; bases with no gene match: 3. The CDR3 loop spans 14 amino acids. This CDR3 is CASSGGRGSYEQYF. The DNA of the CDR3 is TGTGCCAGCAGTGGGGGGAGGGGCTCCTACGAGCAGTACTTC.